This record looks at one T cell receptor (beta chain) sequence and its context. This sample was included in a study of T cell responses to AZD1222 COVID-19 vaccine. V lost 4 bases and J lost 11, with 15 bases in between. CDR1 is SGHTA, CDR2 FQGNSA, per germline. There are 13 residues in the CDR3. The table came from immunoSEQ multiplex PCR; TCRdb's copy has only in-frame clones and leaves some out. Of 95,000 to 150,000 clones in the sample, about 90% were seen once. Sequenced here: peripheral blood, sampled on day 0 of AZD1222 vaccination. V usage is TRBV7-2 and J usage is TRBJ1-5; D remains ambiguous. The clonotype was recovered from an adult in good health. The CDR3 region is CASSSPPSSAQHF. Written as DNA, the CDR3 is TGTGCCAGCAGCTCCCCCCCTTCCTCGGCCCAGCATTTT.